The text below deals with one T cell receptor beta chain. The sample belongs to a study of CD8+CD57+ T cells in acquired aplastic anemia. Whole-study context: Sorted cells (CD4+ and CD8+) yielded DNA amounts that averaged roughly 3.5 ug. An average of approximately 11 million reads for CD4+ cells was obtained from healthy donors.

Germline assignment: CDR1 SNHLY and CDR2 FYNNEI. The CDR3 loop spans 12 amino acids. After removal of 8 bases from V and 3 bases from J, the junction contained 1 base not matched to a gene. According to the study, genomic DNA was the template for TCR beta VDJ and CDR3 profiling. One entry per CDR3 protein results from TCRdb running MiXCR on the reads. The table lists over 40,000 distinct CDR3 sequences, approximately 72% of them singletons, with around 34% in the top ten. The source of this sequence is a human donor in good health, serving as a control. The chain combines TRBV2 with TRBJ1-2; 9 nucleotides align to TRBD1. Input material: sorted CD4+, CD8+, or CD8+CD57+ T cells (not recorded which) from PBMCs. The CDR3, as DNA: TGTGCCAGCCGGGACAGGGACTATGGCTACACCTTC. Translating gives CASRDRDYGYTF. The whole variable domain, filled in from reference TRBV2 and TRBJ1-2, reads EPEVTQTPSHQVTQMGQEVILRCVPISNHLYFYWYRQILGQKVEFLVSFYNNEISEKSEIFDDQFSVERPDGSNFTLKIRSTKLEDSAMYFCASRDRDYGYTFGSGTRLTVV.